The TCR beta chain described here comes from a study of blood T cell repertoires in COVID-19 (dated by TCRdb to 2020 to 2022). The study in broad terms: The collaborator samples originated in the United States, Italy and Spain and spanned the acute and convalescent phases of COVID-19. The prospective study material was composed of cDNA or gDNA derived from T cells, B-cell-depleted T cells, or PBMCs. Subjects who had been exposed to COVID-19, were actively infected with it, or had recovered from it provided the deeply sampled blood TCRbeta repertoires that made up the dataset. The repertoires were released in a freely available public database intended as a resource for research on the immune response to SARS-CoV-2. Samples were obtained from the ongoing ImmuneRACE study (first 160 participants) and from 1,200 or so subjects provided by 6 global collaborators. A de-identified subject ID, COVID-19 status, age in years and sex were almost always included in the sample metadata. Where available, HLA class I and class II types were taken from metadata supplied by the sample provider and were not determined by assay-based typing.

In the case of this clone: This clone's antigen is unknown. No per-base quality is available; no much larger clone lies one base away.

Study-level results and caveats: The quantity of clinical and demographic metadata differed by source and by participant and was supplied without curation.

TCRbeta CDR3 regions were amplified from genomic DNA using the immunoSEQ Assay, a bias-controlled multiplex PCR. The original methods were these. Nucleated cell counts per sample were estimated from amplification of reference gene primers within the assay. To quantify the absolute abundance of each unique TCRbeta CDR3 rearrangement, sequence reads were collapsed and filtered. For each sample, productive Simpson clonality was calculated as the square root of Simpson's diversity index across productive rearrangements. This is the immuneACCESS table as TCRdb keeps it, with only in-frame sequences that have V and J called. A part of the clones is gone; compared with another copy, unresolved V genes explain less than half, and the rest is unexplained. V, J and clone size were drawn from that table, and D and trimming were deduced from the DNA. Here the sample has 200,000 to 250,000 clones; 70% to 90% occur a single time. The ten largest clones represent approximately 1.7% of the sample.

The V and J ends are trimmed by 10 bases and 2 bases, leaving 13 bases between them. The CDR3 has 13 amino acids, counting the end cysteine and phenylalanine. Here the CDR3 DNA is all that survives: 39 bases in frame from base 1. CDR1 and CDR2, per the germline V gene (reference sequence), are LNHDA and SQIVND. Participants in the prospective study were enrolled through a virtual design, were aged roughly 18 to 100 years, and lived in under 25 United States geographic areas. In the prospective study, participants were assigned to cohorts based on the clinical history participants reported in a screening survey and a study questionnaire. Recovered participants in ImmuneRACE Cohort 3 were defined by two consecutive negative NP/OP PCR tests, clearance by a healthcare professional, or resolution of symptoms. In the prospective study, mobile phlebotomists collected whole blood, serum and a nasopharyngeal or oropharyngeal swab from each participant. Over a 2-month period, participants in the prospective study had the option of providing additional blood draws and questionnaires. Prospective study blood samples were shipped either frozen or at room temperature before DNA extraction.

This TCR was sampled from a woman in her 50s who had recovered from COVID-19. The chain was built from TRBV19 and TRBJ2-3; no D gene can be assigned with confidence. The sample was PBMCs or T cells enriched from blood (not recorded which). This receptor carries the CDR3 CAIRGQSTDTQYF. Here is the DNA: TGTGCCATCCGAGGCCAGTCCACAGATACGCAGTATTTT.